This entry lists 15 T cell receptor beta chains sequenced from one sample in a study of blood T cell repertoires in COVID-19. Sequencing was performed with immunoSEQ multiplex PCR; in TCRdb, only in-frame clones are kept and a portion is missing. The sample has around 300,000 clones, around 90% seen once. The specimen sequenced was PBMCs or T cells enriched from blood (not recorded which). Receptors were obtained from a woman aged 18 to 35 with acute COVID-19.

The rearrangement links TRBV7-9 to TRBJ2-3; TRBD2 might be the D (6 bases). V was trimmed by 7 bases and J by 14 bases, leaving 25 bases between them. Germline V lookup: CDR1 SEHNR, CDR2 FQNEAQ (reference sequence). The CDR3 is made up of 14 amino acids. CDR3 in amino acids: CASTPGGWTPGGYF. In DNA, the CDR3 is TGTGCCAGCACCCCCGGGGGTTGGACTCCCGGCGGGTATTTT.

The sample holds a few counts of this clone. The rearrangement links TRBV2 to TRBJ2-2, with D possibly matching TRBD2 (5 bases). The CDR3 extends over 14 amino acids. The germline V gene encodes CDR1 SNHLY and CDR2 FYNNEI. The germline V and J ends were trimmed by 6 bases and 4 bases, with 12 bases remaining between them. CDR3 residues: CASRRASSTGELFF. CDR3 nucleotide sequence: TGTGCCAGCAGGCGGGCTTCGAGCACCGGGGAGCTGTTTTTT.

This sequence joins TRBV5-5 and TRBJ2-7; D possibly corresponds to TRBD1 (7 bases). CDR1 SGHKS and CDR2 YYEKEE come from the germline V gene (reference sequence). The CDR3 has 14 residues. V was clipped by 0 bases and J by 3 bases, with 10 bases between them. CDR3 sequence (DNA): TGTGCCAGCAGCTTGGGCGGGACAGACTACGAGCAGTACTTC. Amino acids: CASSLGGTDYEQYF.

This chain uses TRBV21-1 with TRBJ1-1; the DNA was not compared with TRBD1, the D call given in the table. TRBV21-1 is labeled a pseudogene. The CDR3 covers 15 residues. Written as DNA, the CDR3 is TGTGCCAGCAGCCCCCGGGACAGGGGGCCCACTGAAGCTTTCTTT. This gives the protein CASSPRDRGPTEAFF.

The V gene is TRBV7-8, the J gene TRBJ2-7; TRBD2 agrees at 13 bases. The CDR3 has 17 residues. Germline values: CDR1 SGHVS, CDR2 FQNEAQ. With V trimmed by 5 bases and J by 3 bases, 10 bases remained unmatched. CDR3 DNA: TGTGCCAGCAGCGCGGGACTAGCGGGAACCCTAATCTACGAGCAGTACTTC. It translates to CASSAGLAGTLIYEQYF.

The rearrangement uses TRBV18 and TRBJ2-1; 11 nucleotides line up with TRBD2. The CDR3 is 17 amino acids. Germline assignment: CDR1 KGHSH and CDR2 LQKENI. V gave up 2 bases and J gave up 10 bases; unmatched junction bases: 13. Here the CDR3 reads CASSPGLVLAGDLEQFF. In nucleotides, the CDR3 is TGTGCCAGCTCACCAGGGCTTGTACTAGCGGGAGATTTGGAGCAGTTCTTC.

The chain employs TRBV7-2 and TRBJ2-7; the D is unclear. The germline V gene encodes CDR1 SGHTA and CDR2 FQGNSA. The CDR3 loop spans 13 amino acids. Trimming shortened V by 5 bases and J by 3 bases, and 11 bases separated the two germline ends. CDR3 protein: CASSPPGSYEQYF. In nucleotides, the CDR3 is TGTGCCAGCAGCCCCCCGGGTAGCTACGAGCAGTACTTC.

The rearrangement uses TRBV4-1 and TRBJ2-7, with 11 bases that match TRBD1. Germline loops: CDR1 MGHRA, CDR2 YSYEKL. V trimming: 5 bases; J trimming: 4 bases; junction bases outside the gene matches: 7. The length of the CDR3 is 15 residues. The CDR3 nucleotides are TGCGCCAGCAGCTACCCGGGACAGGGGGTATACGAGCAGTACTTC. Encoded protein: CASSYPGQGVYEQYF.

The CDR3 spells CASSFRQGSLGNTEAFF. CDR3 nucleotide sequence: TGTGCCAGTAGTTTTAGACAGGGGTCGTTGGGGAACACTGAAGCTTTCTTT. This chain connects TRBV19 to TRBJ1-1; the match to TRBD1 covers 8 bases. Germline-derived CDR1 and CDR2 are LNHDA and SQIVND (reference sequence). Germline trimming cut 5 bases from V and 1 base from J; bases unmatched to any gene: 12. There are 17 residues in the CDR3.

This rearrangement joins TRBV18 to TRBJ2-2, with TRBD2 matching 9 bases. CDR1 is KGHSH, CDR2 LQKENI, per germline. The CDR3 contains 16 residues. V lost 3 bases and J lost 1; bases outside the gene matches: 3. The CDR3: CASSPRTSVNTGELFF. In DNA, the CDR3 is TGTGCCAGCTCACCGAGGACTAGCGTGAACACCGGGGAGCTGTTTTTT.

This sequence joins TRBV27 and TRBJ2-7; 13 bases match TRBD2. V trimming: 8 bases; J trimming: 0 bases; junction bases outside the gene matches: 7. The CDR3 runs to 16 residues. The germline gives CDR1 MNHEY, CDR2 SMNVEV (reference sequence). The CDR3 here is CASRLAGGPSSYEQYF. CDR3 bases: TGTGCCAGCCGACTAGCGGGAGGCCCCAGCTCCTACGAGCAGTACTTC.

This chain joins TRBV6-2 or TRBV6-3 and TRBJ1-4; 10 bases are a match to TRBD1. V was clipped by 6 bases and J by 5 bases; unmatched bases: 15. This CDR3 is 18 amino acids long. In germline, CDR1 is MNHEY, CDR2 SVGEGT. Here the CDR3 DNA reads TGTGCCAGCAGCAACACCGGGACAGGGGTGTTCAGGAATGAAAAACTGTTTTTT. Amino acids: CASSNTGTGVFRNEKLFF.

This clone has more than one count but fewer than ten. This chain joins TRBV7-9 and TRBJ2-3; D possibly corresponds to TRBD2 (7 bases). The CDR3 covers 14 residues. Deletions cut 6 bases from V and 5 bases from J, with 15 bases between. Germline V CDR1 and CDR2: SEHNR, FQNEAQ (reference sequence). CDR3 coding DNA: TGTGCCAGCAGTCCCGGGGGGCTCGGAGATACGCAGTATTTT. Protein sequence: CASSPGGLGDTQYF.

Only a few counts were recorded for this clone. The CDR3 nucleotides are TGTGCCAGCAGCTTGGAGGTGTGGGGAGGCACTGAAGCTTTCTTT. Translation gives CASSLEVWGGTEAFF. This chain connects TRBV5-7 to TRBJ1-1; no clear D. TRBV5-7 belongs to the ORF category, with a function that is uncertain. The CDR3 consists of 15 residues. V gave up 0 bases and J gave up 4 bases, with 13 bases separating them.

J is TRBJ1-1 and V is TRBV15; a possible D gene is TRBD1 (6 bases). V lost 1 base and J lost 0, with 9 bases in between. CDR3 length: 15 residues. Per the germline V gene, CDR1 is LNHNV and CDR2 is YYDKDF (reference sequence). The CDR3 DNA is TGTGCCACCAGCAGAGGAGGGACATTGAACACTGAAGCTTTCTTT. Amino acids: CATSRGGTLNTEAFF.